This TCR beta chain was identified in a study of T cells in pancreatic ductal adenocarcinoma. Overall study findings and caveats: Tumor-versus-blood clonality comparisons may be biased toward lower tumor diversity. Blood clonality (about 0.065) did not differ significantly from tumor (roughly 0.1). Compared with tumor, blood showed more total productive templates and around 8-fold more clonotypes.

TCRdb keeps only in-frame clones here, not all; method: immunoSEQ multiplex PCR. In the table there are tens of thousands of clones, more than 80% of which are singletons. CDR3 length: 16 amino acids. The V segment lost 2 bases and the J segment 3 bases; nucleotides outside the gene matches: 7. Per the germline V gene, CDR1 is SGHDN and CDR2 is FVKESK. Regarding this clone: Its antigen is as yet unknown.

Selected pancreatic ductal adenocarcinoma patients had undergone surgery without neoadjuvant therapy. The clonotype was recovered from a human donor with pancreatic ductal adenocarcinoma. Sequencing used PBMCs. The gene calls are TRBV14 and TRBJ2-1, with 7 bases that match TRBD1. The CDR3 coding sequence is TGTGCCAGCAGCCAACGTACAGGGGTCGTCTACAATGAGCAGTTCTTC. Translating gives CASSQRTGVVYNEQFF.